A single sample is the source of the 21 T cell receptor beta chains below, sequenced in a study of OX40 agonist ivuxolimab in advanced cancers. The library was made by the immunoSEQ multiplex PCR assay. TCRdb limited this immuneACCESS table to in-frame rearrangements with V and J called. A share of clones is missing; checked studies link under half to unresolved V genes, and the rest is unexplained. A total of approximately 43,000 clones appear in this sample, around 92% of them only once. Around 0.5% of the sample lies in the top ten. The input for sequencing was CD4+ or CD8+ T cells sorted from blood, taken in a trial of the OX40 agonist ivuxolimab. The receptor set was obtained from an adult with an advanced solid tumor such as melanoma, head and neck, liver or kidney cancer.

The rearrangement links TRBV6-6 to TRBJ2-3; D not certain. V was pared by 8 bases and J by 1 base, with 13 bases between. Germline assignment: CDR1 MNHNY and CDR2 SVGAGI (reference sequence). The CDR3 sequence is 14 residues long. For the CDR3, the DNA is TGTGCCAGCTGGAGAGGCGCAGGCACAGATACGCAGTATTTT. It codes for CASWRGAGTDTQYF.

The chain employs TRBV7-2 and TRBJ2-7; TRBD2 aligns across 8 bases. The CDR3 length is 17 residues. Per germline, CDR1 SGHTA and CDR2 FQGNSA. Losses at the gene ends were 5 bases for V and 1 base for J; bases not matched to a gene: 13. CDR3 bases: TGTGCCAGCAGCCAGTCCCACATAGCGGGAATTTCCTACGAGCAGTACTTC. Translation gives CASSQSHIAGISYEQYF.

This clone was detected a few times. This chain connects TRBV11-2 to TRBJ2-5, with D unclear. V was pared by 1 base and J by 5 bases, with 2 bases between. Germline-derived CDR1 and CDR2 are SGHAT and FQNNGV. The CDR3 sequence is 11 residues long. As DNA, the CDR3 is TGTGCCAGCAGCTTAGGGGAGACCCAGTACTTC. It is translated as CASSLGETQYF.

The J gene is TRBJ1-2, the V gene TRBV14; D is perhaps TRBD1 (6 bases). The CDR3 runs to 13 residues. The germline CDR1 and CDR2 sequences are SGHDN and FVKESK. Between the trimmed V and J ends, which lost 1 base and 4 bases, there was a span of 7 bases. CDR3 loop: CASSQGQVYGYTF. For the CDR3, the DNA is TGTGCCAGCAGCCAAGGACAGGTCTATGGCTACACCTTC.

This sequence joins TRBV21-1 and TRBJ2-5; TRBD1, the D gene given by the table, was not confirmed from the DNA. TRBV21-1 is listed as a pseudogene. The CDR3 has 19 amino acids. CDR3 region: CASSKAGEDRPPGRETQYF. DNA of the CDR3: TGTGCCAGCAGCAAAGCTGGAGAGGACAGACCCCCGGGTCGAGAGACCCAGTACTTC.

The chain links TRBV6-1 to TRBJ1-1, with D possibly matching TRBD1 (5 bases). The CDR3 runs 15 residues. V was trimmed by 2 bases and J by 0 bases, leaving 10 bases between them. CDR1 MNHNS and CDR2 SASEGT come from the germline V gene. CDR3: CASSERQGLNTEAFF. The CDR3 DNA sequence: TGTGCCAGCAGTGAACGCCAGGGCTTGAACACTGAAGCTTTCTTT.

The rearrangement links TRBV5-1 to TRBJ2-6; possibly TRBD2 for D (6 bases). Germline V CDR1 and CDR2: SGHRS, YFSETQ. CDR3 length equals 16 residues. V lost 0 bases to trimming and J lost 4 bases, with 11 bases between them. The CDR3 reads CASSLGGARGANVLTF. The CDR3 nucleotides read TGCGCCAGCAGCTTGGGCGGGGCGCGGGGGGCCAACGTCCTGACTTTC.

The rearrangement links TRBV11-2 to TRBJ2-7, with TRBD1 matching 10 bases. Looked up from germline, CDR1 is SGHAT and CDR2 is FQNNGV. CDR3 size: 15 residues. Losses at the gene ends were 5 bases for V and 5 bases for J; bases not matched to a gene: 9. This chain's CDR3 is CASSRDRGRFDEQYF. The CDR3, as DNA: TGTGCCAGCAGCCGGGACAGGGGAAGATTTGACGAGCAGTACTTC.

The sample holds one count of this clone. The chain recombines TRBV4-3 with TRBJ2-7; 7 nucleotides agree with TRBD1. The CDR3 covers 16 residues. The V segment lost 0 bases and the J segment 2 bases; nucleotides outside the gene matches: 7. Germline CDR1 LGHNA, CDR2 YSLEER. In DNA, the CDR3 is TGCGCCAGCAGCCAAGAGTACCAGGGGGACCCCTACGAGCAGTACTTC. Translation gives CASSQEYQGDPYEQYF.

The chain carries TRBV6-5 and TRBJ2-3; D uncertain. The V end was cut by 5 bases, the J end by 2 bases, with 5 bases between. This CDR3 has 12 residues. Germline V gene sequence: CDR1 MNHEY, CDR2 SVGAGI. The CDR3, as DNA: TGTGCCAGCAGTGACCTCACAGATACGCAGTATTTT. It yields the protein CASSDLTDTQYF.

This chain connects TRBV7-2 to TRBJ1-1; D may be TRBD1 (5 bases). The germline V gene has CDR1 SGHTA and CDR2 FQGNSA. The V gene lost 5 bases and the J gene lost 8 bases, with 15 bases spanning the gap. CDR3 length: 13 residues. CDR3 amino acids: CASSPRGQLEAFF. CDR3 in DNA: TGTGCCAGCAGCCCGAGGGGCCAACTGGAAGCTTTCTTT.

J is TRBJ2-7 and V is TRBV5-6, with TRBD1 matching 9 bases. Germline-derived CDR1 and CDR2 are SGHDT and YYEEEE. CDR3 length: 15 amino acids. V was clipped by 4 bases and J by 6 bases; unmatched bases: 11. CDR3 in DNA: TGTGCCAGCAGCGCGCCGGGACAGGGCTGGTCCGAGCAGTACTTC. It translates to CASSAPGQGWSEQYF.

The chain uses TRBV27 and TRBJ2-5; 9 bases match TRBD2. The CDR3 consists of 17 residues. The V gene end was trimmed by 1 base and the J gene end by 1 base; junction bases not matched to a gene: 7. Germline V lookup: CDR1 MNHEY, CDR2 SMNVEV (reference sequence). CDR3 region: CASSLWGRGGPQETQYF. Here the CDR3 DNA reads TGTGCCAGCAGTTTATGGGGGCGGGGGGGACCCCAAGAGACCCAGTACTTC.

The chain uses TRBV5-7 and TRBJ2-6; 9 nucleotides align to TRBD1. TRBV5-7 is known as an ORF, though its function is uncertain. The CDR3 contains 19 residues. V lost 4 bases, J lost 2 bases, and 13 bases stayed unmatched. CDR3 nucleotide sequence: TGTGCCAGCAGCAGCCGCCGGGACAGGGTGGCGGCTGGGGCCAACGTCCTGACTTTC. It codes for CASSSRRDRVAAGANVLTF.

This clone was detected only once. The chain joins TRBV9 to TRBJ1-3; 7 positions agree with TRBD1. Germline V gives CDR1 SGDLS, CDR2 YYNGEE. CDR3 length: 16 amino acids. Trimming cost V 4 bases and J 2 bases; bases outside gene matches: 9. Here the CDR3 reads CASSSLPQGAGNTIYF. The CDR3 bases are TGTGCCAGCAGCTCCCTCCCTCAGGGGGCTGGAAACACCATATATTTT.

The V and J genes are TRBV7-8 and TRBJ1-2; 9 nucleotides align to TRBD1. The germline V gene has CDR1 SGHVS and CDR2 FQNEAQ. V trimming: 5 bases; J trimming: 4 bases; junction bases outside the gene matches: 8. The CDR3 runs 15 residues. CDR3 nucleotide sequence: TGTGCCAGCAGCACTACCGGGACAGGGCTCTATGGCTACACCTTC. This gives the protein CASSTTGTGLYGYTF.

The genes are TRBV19 and TRBJ1-2; 7 bases match TRBD1. Germline V gene lookup returns CDR1 LNHDA and CDR2 SQIVND (reference sequence). This CDR3 is built from 12 residues. The ends lost 5 bases at V and 8 bases at J; junction bases unmatched: 5. As DNA, the CDR3 is TGTGCCAGTAGTCAGGACAGGTGGGGCTACACCTTC. The encoded protein is CASSQDRWGYTF.

The J gene is TRBJ2-2, the V gene TRBV9, with 9 bases fitting TRBD2. V trimming: 4 bases; J trimming: 4 bases; junction bases outside the gene matches: 8. Germline CDR1 is SGDLS and CDR2 is YYNGEE. The CDR3 length is 16 residues. The DNA for the CDR3 is TGTGCCAGCAGCCCGCGAGCGGGGGGCGCCACCGGGGAGCTGTTTTTT. Amino acids: CASSPRAGGATGELFF.

The chain has TRBV25-1 and TRBJ1-2; D unclear. Germline V CDR1 and CDR2: MGHDK, SYGVNS. The V end lost 4 bases, the J end lost 4 bases, and 7 bases lay between the germline ends. This CDR3 has 12 amino acids. CDR3 nucleotide sequence: TGTGCCAGCAGTGGACGGCTCTATGGCTACACCTTC. It specifies CASSGRLYGYTF.

The chain recombines TRBV7-6 with TRBJ1-3, with D unresolved. This CDR3 comprises 15 residues. Germline CDR1 is SGHVS and CDR2 is FNYEAQ. The V and J ends lost 3 bases and 6 bases respectively, with 15 bases between them. CDR3 protein: CASSFGPPVENTIYF. The CDR3 DNA follows: TGTGCCAGCAGCTTTGGACCCCCGGTGGAAAACACCATATATTTT.

This clone showed up just once. The chain joins TRBV4-2 to TRBJ1-3, with D perhaps TRBD1 (5 bases). CDR1 is LGHNA, CDR2 YNFKEQ, per germline. V was trimmed by 0 bases and J by 1 base, leaving 22 bases between them. This CDR3 has 20 residues. CDR3 nucleotide sequence: TGTGCCAGCAGCCAAGATCCGGGACGGATCCTGAGCCGATCTGGAAACACCATATATTTT. Translation gives CASSQDPGRILSRSGNTIYF.